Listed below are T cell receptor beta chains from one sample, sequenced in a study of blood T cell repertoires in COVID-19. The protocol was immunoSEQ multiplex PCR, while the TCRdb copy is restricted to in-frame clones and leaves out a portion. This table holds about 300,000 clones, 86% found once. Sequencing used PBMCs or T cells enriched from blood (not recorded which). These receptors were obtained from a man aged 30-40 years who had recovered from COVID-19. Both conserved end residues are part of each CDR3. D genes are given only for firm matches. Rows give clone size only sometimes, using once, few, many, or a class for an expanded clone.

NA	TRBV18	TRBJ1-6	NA	TGTGCCAGCTCCACGACAGGATCCGCGGAAAATTCACCCCTCCACTTT	CASSTTGSAENSPLHF
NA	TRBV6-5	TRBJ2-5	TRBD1	TGTGCCAGCAGCCACCCAGGGACAGGGAAAGAGACCCAGTACTTC	CASSHPGTGKETQYF
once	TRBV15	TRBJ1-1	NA	TGTGCCACCAGGCCAGCATTCTCGGTCCGGGGGGCGGACACTGAAGCTTTCTTT	CATRPAFSVRGADTEAFF
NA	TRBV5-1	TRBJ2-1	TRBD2	TGCGCCAGCAGGGCGGCGGGGGACAATGAGCAGTTCTTC	CASRAAGDNEQFF
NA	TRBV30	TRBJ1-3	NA	TGTGCCTGGAGTGTGAGTGCCCTCTCTGGAAACACCATATATTTT	CAWSVSALSGNTIYF
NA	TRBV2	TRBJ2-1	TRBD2	TGTGCCAGCAGTGGAGCTAGCGGGAGGAATGAGCAGTTCTTC	CASSGASGRNEQFF
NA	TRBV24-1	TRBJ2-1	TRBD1	TGTGCCACCAGCGGGACAGGGCCTTACAATGAGCAGTTCTTC	CATSGTGPYNEQFF
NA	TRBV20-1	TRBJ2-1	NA	TGCAGTGCGAGACGGGGGAATGAGCAGTTCTTC	CSARRGNEQFF
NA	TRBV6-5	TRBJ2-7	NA	TGTGCCAGCAGTTACTCGACGGGTAGCTCCTACGAGCAGTACTTC	CASSYSTGSSYEQYF
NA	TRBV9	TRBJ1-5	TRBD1	TGTGCCAGCAGCGGGGCACCAGGGGGCAGCGATCAGCCCCAGCATTTT	CASSGAPGGSDQPQHF
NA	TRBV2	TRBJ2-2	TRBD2	TGTGCCAGCAGTGAAGCGCTTTTAGCGGGAGCCGCCGGGGAGCTGTTTTTT	CASSEALLAGAAGELFF
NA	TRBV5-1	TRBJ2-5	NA	TGCGCCAGCAGCTTGGACAGGGTATTGGAGACCCAGTACTTC	CASSLDRVLETQYF
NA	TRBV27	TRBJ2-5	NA	TGTGCCAGCAGTTCCTACAAGGGGCAAGAGACCCAGTACTTC	CASSSYKGQETQYF
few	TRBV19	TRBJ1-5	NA	TGTGCCAGTAGTATATTCTCCACAGAAAATCAGCCCCAGCATTTT	CASSIFSTENQPQHF
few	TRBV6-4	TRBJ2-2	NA	TGTGCCAGCAGTGACTCGGCAGTATTGGCCGGGGAGCTGTTTTTT	CASSDSAVLAGELFF
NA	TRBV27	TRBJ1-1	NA	TGTGCCAGCAGTTTATACACCCAGAACACTGAAGCTTTCTTT	CASSLYTQNTEAFF
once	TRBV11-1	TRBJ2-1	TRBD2	TGTGCCAGCAGCGTCTCTGGGGGGGTCTACAATGAGCAGTTCTTC	CASSVSGGVYNEQFF
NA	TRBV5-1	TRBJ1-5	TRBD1	TGCGCCAGCAGCGTGACAGGGGGTGGCTATAGCAATCAGCCCCAGCATTTT	CASSVTGGGYSNQPQHF
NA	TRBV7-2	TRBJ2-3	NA	TGTGCCAGCAGCCCCCACAGGAGCACAGATACGCAGTATTTT	CASSPHRSTDTQYF
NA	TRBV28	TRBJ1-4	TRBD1	TGTGCCAGCAGTTTATCTGGGACAGGGTCCAATGAAAAACTGTTTTTT	CASSLSGTGSNEKLFF
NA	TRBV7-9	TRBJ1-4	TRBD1	TGTGCCAGCAGCTTAACGCAGGGGGCTGGGACTAATGAAAAACTGTTTTTT	CASSLTQGAGTNEKLFF
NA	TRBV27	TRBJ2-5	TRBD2	TGTGCCAGCAGTTACGCGGGGGGCCGCCTTGAGACCCAGTACTTC	CASSYAGGRLETQYF
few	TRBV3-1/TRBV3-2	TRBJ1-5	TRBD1	TGTGCCAGCAGCCACGCCGGACAGGGGGCTGCTCAGCCCCAGCATTTT	CASSHAGQGAAQPQHF
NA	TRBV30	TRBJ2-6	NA	TGTGCCTGGAGACAGGTCTCTGGGGCCAACGTCCTGACTTTC	CAWRQVSGANVLTF
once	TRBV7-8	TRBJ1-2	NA	TGTGCCAGCAGCGTCAGCGGGTCGGAAGGCTACACCTTC	CASSVSGSEGYTF
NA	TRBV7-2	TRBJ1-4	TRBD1	TGTGCCAGCAGCTTAAGGGGACAGGTCGACGAAAAACTGTTTTTT	CASSLRGQVDEKLFF
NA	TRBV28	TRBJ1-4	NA	TGTGCCAGCAGCCCCCGACAGGTGGGTGAAAAACTGTTTTTT	CASSPRQVGEKLFF
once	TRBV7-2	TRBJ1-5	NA	TGTGCCAGCAGCTTCCAGAACAGCAATCAGCCCCAGCATTTT	CASSFQNSNQPQHF
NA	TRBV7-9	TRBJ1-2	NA	TGTGCCAGCCAAGCGGGTGCCTTTGGCTACACCTTC	CASQAGAFGYTF
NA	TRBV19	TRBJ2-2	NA	TGTGCCAGTAGTATAAGGTCTAGCGTGAATCCCCCCACCGGGGAGCTGTTTTTT	CASSIRSSVNPPTGELFF
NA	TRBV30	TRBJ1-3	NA	TGTGCCTGGACCACAAACCCTCACACCATATATTTT	CAWTTNPHTIYF
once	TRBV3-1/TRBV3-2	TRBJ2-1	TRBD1	TGTGCCAGCAGCCAGGCTTACAGGGGGCGCAGAAATGAGCAGTTCTTC	CASSQAYRGRRNEQFF
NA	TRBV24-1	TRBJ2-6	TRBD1	TGTGCCACCAGTGATCCGGGACAGGGGTTTTCTGGGGCCAACGTCCTGACTTTC	CATSDPGQGFSGANVLTF
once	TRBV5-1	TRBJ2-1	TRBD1	TGCGCCAGCAGACCAGGGGGCGCCTACAATGAGCAGTTCTTC	CASRPGGAYNEQFF
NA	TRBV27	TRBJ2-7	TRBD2	TGTGCCAGCAGGGGACTAGCGGAATACGAGCAGTACTTC	CASRGLAEYEQYF
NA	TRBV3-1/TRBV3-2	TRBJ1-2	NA	TGTGCCAGCAGCCAAGCCAGGGTGGGCTATGGCTACACCTTC	CASSQARVGYGYTF
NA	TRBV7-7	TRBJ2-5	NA	TGTGCTAGCAGCGACAACCAAGAGACCCAGTACTTC	CASSDNQETQYF
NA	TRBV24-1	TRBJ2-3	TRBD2	TGTGCCACCGGGGGGGTCACAGATACGCAGTATTTT	CATGGVTDTQYF
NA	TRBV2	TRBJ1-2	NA	TGTGCCAGCGATTTACAGGGAGATACAGCTAACTATGGCTACACCTTC	CASDLQGDTANYGYTF